These 14 T cell receptor beta chains came from one sample sequenced in a study of blood T cell repertoires in COVID-19. The table came from immunoSEQ multiplex PCR; TCRdb's copy has only in-frame clones and leaves some out. The data show some 250,000 clones, 88% seen once. The sequenced sample was peripheral blood. These TCRs come from a woman aged 35 to 49 who had recovered from COVID-19.

This rearrangement joins TRBV5-1 to TRBJ1-2, with a possible D match to TRBD1 (6 bases). Germline V lookup: CDR1 SGHRS, CDR2 YFSETQ. This CDR3 is built from 15 residues. Between the trimmed V and J ends, which lost 0 bases and 4 bases, there was a span of 13 bases. This CDR3 is CASSLEGTTIYGYTF. DNA for the CDR3: TGCGCCAGCAGCTTGGAAGGGACAACCATCTATGGCTACACCTTC.

V gene TRBV13 combines with J gene TRBJ2-2; TRBD1 might be the D (6 bases). Looked up from germline, CDR1 is PRHDT and CDR2 is FYEKMQ (reference sequence). Deletions cut 5 bases from V and 6 bases from J, with 10 bases between. CDR3 length: 13 residues. The CDR3 loop reads CASSLPGAGELFF. CDR3 nucleotides: TGTGCCAGCAGCCTCCCAGGGGCCGGGGAGCTGTTTTTT.

The V and J genes are TRBV7-9 and TRBJ1-4, with D possibly matching TRBD1 (6 bases). This CDR3 is built from 12 residues. V lost 11 bases to trimming and J lost 5 bases, with 12 bases between them. The V gene's germline CDR1 is SEHNR and CDR2 FQNEAQ (reference sequence). CDR3 loop: CAGGLDNEKLFF. The CDR3 coding sequence is TGTGCCGGGGGCCTGGACAATGAAAAACTGTTTTTT.

The chain links TRBV6-5 to TRBJ1-2; 9 nucleotides agree with TRBD1. Germline V gives CDR1 MNHEY, CDR2 SVGAGI. With V trimmed by 0 bases and J by 6 bases, 2 bases remained unmatched. The CDR3 contains 14 residues. The CDR3 loop is CASSYSYRGHGYTF. CDR3 sequence (DNA): TGTGCCAGCAGTTACTCGTACAGGGGGCATGGCTACACCTTC.

The rearrangement uses TRBV20-1 and TRBJ2-1, with 12 positions matching TRBD2. From germline, CDR1 is DFQATT and CDR2 SNEGSKA (reference sequence). The CDR3 is 14 amino acids. Trimming cost V 3 bases and J 8 bases; bases outside gene matches: 5. Written as DNA, the CDR3 is TGCAGTGCTAGTCTAGCGGGAGGGCCGTATGAGCAGTTCTTC. Its translation: CSASLAGGPYEQFF.

This clone showed up just once. V gene TRBV5-1 combines with J gene TRBJ2-3; 8 positions match TRBD1. Looked up from germline, CDR1 is SGHRS and CDR2 is YFSETQ. V was clipped by 0 bases and J by 8 bases; unmatched bases: 17. This CDR3 region has 18 residues. The CDR3 sequence: CASSLAPTDRVGFGTQYF. The CDR3 DNA is TGCGCCAGCAGCTTGGCCCCTACGGACAGGGTTGGTTTCGGTACGCAGTATTTT.

V and J are TRBV6-5 and TRBJ1-5, with D tentatively TRBD1 (5 bases). The V end lost 10 bases, the J end lost 2 bases, and 12 bases lay between the germline ends. CDR1 is MNHEY and CDR2 is SVGAGI in the germline V gene. This CDR3 has 13 amino acids. In DNA form, the CDR3 reads TGTGCCACCCGAGGGGAGGGCAATCAGCCCCAGCATTTT. This codes for CATRGEGNQPQHF.

The V call is TRBV7-6, the J call TRBJ1-4, with a possible D match to TRBD1 (6 bases). The CDR3 contains 13 residues. Trimming stripped 5 bases from V and 8 bases from J, with 12 bases between. Germline V gives CDR1 SGHVS, CDR2 FNYEAQ. DNA for the CDR3: TGTGCCAGCAGCCGCTGGGGGGGCGAAAAACTGTTTTTT. The encoded protein is CASSRWGGEKLFF.

V and J are TRBV6-2 or TRBV6-3 and TRBJ2-1, with D unresolved. V lost 5 bases to trimming and J lost 2 bases, with 13 bases between them. In germline, CDR1 is MNHEY, CDR2 SVGEGT. The length of the CDR3 is 15 residues. The CDR3: CASSMFLLAYNEQFF. The CDR3 DNA reads as TGTGCCAGCAGTATGTTTCTCCTAGCCTACAATGAGCAGTTCTTC.

The J gene is TRBJ1-4, the V gene TRBV5-5, with D unclear. Between the trimmed V and J ends, which lost 7 bases and 4 bases, there was a span of 17 bases. Germline lookup yields CDR1 SGHKS and CDR2 YYEKEE (reference sequence). CDR3 length: 15 amino acids. CDR3 region: CASGPSGWGNEKLFF. The CDR3 coding sequence is TGTGCCAGCGGGCCGTCGGGGTGGGGTAATGAAAAACTGTTTTTT.

On this clone: Other DNA sequences within the sample encode an identical CDR3. The chain is built from TRBV10-3 and TRBJ1-1, with TRBD1 as a possible D gene (5 bases). Germline CDR1 reads ENHRY; CDR2 reads SYGVKD. V lost 0 bases and J 0 bases, leaving 8 bases between the germline ends. This CDR3 has 15 residues. The CDR3: CAISESGGMNTEAFF. In nucleotides, the CDR3 is TGTGCCATCAGTGAGTCGGGGGGGATGAACACTGAAGCTTTCTTT.

The V call is TRBV1, the J call TRBJ2-3; the table calls TRBD2, which could not be checked here. TRBV1 is a documented pseudogene. The CDR3 contains 16 residues. The CDR3, as DNA: TGCACCAGCAGCCAGGGTAGCGGGAGTCTTGTAGATACGCAGTATTTT. Encoded protein: CTSSQGSGSLVDTQYF.

The CDR3 bases are TGTGCCAGCAGCGTGGGACAGAGGAATGAGCAGTTCTTC. This codes for CASSVGQRNEQFF. The rearrangement uses TRBV5-6 and TRBJ2-1; 7 bases line up with TRBD1. Germline V gene lookup returns CDR1 SGHDT and CDR2 YYEEEE. J gave up 7 bases and V 4 bases, and 5 bases lay outside the gene matches. The CDR3 extends over 13 amino acids.

This chain joins TRBV18 and TRBJ1-1, with a weak D call TRBD1 (6 bases). Germline lookup yields CDR1 KGHSH and CDR2 LQKENI. V dropped 3 bases and J dropped 7 bases, with 9 bases sitting between them. The CDR3 has 12 amino acids. In nucleotides, the CDR3 is TGTGCCAGCTCACCCCAACAGGGTGAAGCTTTCTTT. Its protein is CASSPQQGEAFF.